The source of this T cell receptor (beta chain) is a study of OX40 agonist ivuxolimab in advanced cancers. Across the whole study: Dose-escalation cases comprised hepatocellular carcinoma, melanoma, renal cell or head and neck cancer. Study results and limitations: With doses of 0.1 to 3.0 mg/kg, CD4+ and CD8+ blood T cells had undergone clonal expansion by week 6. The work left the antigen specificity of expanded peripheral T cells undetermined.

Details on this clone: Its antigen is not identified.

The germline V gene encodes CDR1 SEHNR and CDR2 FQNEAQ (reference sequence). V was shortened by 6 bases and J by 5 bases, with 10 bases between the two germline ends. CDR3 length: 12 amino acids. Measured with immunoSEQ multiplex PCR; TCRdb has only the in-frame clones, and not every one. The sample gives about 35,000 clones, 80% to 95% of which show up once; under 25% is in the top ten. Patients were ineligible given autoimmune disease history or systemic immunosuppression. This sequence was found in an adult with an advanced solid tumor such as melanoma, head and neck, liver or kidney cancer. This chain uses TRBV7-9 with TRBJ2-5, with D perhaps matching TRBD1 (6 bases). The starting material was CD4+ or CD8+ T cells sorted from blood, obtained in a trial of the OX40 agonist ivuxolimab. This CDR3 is CASRQGEETQYF. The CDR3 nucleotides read TGTGCCAGCAGACAGGGTGAGGAGACCCAGTACTTC.